This TCR beta chain derives from a study of regulatory T cells in long-lasting Graves disease (dated by TCRdb to the early 2020s). Study-level background: Patients with newly diagnosed Graves' disease had been on antithyroid drugs for under 3 months. A total of some 33 samples were covered by TCR sequencing, comprising roughly 13 persistent and roughly 20 newly diagnosed Graves' disease patients. The study took place in China and was registered as a clinical trial. Peripheral blood TCR sequencing and RNA sequencing compared persistent Graves' disease patients with newly diagnosed Graves' disease patients. Overall study results and their limits: Persistent disease showed preferential use of TRBV28, TRBJ1-2 and TRBJ2-5, whereas newly diagnosed disease favored TRBV20-1 and TRBJ2-1. Persistent patients shared more public clonotypes among themselves (more than 2,500) than newly diagnosed patients did (about 1,000). Compared with newly diagnosed patients, persistent Graves' disease patients had lower TCR Shannon entropy and fewer highly expanded clones, which suggests clonal expansion. Sequencing and analysis were limited to the TCR beta chain. The authors acknowledged the small sample size as a limitation that may reduce accuracy. The study examined only peripheral blood because the primary lesion, thyroid tissue, could not be accessed.

The time point label on this specimen signifies: newly diagnosed GD, antithyroid drugs for less than 3 months. For both TCR sequencing and RNA sequencing, RNA was extracted from PBMCs using TRIzol. The diagnosis of Graves' disease followed American Thyroid Association guidelines. Patients were recruited from an endocrinology department in Xi'an, China. From each patient, approximately 9 milliliters of peripheral blood was collected into an EDTA anticoagulant tube. PBMCs were isolated by Ficoll Paque Plus density gradient separation without further T cell sorting. An Agilent 2100 Bioanalyzer and agarose gel were used to check RNA quality, while a NanoDrop 2000 measured RNA concentration. This clonotype was seen repeatedly, ten times or more. Its antigen remains unidentified. Base qualities are not provided; no much larger clone lies one nucleotide away. Library generation was performed with multiplex PCR. Sequencer: Illumina HiSeq 4000. TCR beta libraries were built with iRepertoire HTBI primers and Arm-PCR amplification of CDR3 regions. Gel purification was performed on PCR products prior to sequencing. From the authors' description of their analysis: Across samples, roughly 60 TRBV and 14 TRBJ segments were identified and used for gene usage analysis of CDR3 amino acid clonotypes. Filtered high-quality paired reads were merged into contigs using COPE and FqMerger. BLAST was used to align contigs to the IMGT TRBV, TRBD and TRBJ reference genes, and CDR3 was defined following IMGT. Any clonotype with a frequency above 0.1% was classified as a highly expanded clone. Shannon entropy was used to measure repertoire diversity, and the Gini coefficient was used to measure V-J evenness. Clonotypes shared by more than one individual were considered public. TCRdb reprocessing: public reads trimmed at Q25 with fastp, clones called with MiXCR, in-frame beta chains kept. Each entry merges the rows of one CDR3 protein and shows their most common DNA and genes. The V and J calls, along with clone size, are taken from TCRdb and not from the paper's own processing. The table for this sample lists 300,000 to 450,000 distinct CDR3 sequences; about 16% of them were counted only once. Approximately 21% of the sample is held by the ten biggest clonotypes.

Based on the germline V gene (reference sequence), the CDR1 and CDR2 sequences are DFQATT and SNEGSKA. Its CDR3 holds 15 amino acids, cysteine through phenylalanine. Only the CDR3 DNA is retained, 45 bases long and in frame from the first base. V is cut back by 6 bases and J by 5 bases, with 4 bases in the junction unmatched. The TCR comes from a female donor with Graves disease. The sequencing here drew on peripheral blood mononuclear cells (PBMCs), taken at new diagnosis, from a patient treated with antithyroid drugs. The sequence links TRBV20-1 to TRBJ2-1; 16 central bases correspond to TRBD2. In nucleotides, the sequence is TGCAGTGCGGGGACTAGCGGGAGGGCTGACAATGAGCAGTTCTTC. This encodes CSAGTSGRADNEQFF.